Each of the 8 T cell receptor beta chains below was sequenced from the same sample in a study of blood T cell repertoires in COVID-19. Some clones are missing from TCRdb's copy, which holds only in-frame ones; the method was immunoSEQ multiplex PCR. This sample has some 400,000 clones, with about 89% found just once. Sequencing input: peripheral blood. These receptors originate from a woman aged 55-75 years with COVID-19, enrolled during active disease.

The V and J genes are TRBV30 and TRBJ2-2, with 9 bases fitting TRBD2. In germline, CDR1 is GTSNPN, CDR2 SVGIG (reference sequence). Unmatched junction bases numbered 13, after V lost 4 bases and J lost 4 bases. This CDR3 comprises 17 residues. In DNA, the CDR3 is TGTGCCTGGACCCCATCCTTACTAGCGGGTCTCACCGGGGAGCTGTTTTTT. Translation: CAWTPSLLAGLTGELFF. Based on the CDR3 plus reference TRBV30 and TRBJ2-2, the full variable domain is SQTIHQWPATLVQPVGSPLSLECTVEGTSNPNLYWYRQAAGRGLQLLFYSVGIGQISSEVPQNLSASRPQDRQFILSSKKLLLSDSGFYLCAWTPSLLAGLTGELFFGEGSRLTVL.

This clone was detected only once. CDR3 DNA sequence: TGTGCCAGCAGCGGGGTGTGGGGGGGTGGCTACACCTTC. Translation: CASSGVWGGGYTF. V is TRBV6-5 and J is TRBJ1-2; tentative D call: TRBD1 (5 bases). V was pared by 6 bases and J by 7 bases, with 15 bases between. The CDR3 contains 13 residues. Germline V gene lookup returns CDR1 MNHEY and CDR2 SVGAGI.

This chain joins TRBV7-9 and TRBJ1-1, with 9 bases aligning to TRBD1. This CDR3 is built from 17 residues. J lost 0 bases, V lost 0 bases, and 5 bases had no gene match. In germline, CDR1 is SEHNR, CDR2 FQNEAQ (reference sequence). The CDR3 DNA sequence: TGTGCCAGCAGCTTAGCGAGAGGACAGGGGCTGAACACTGAAGCTTTCTTT. It encodes CASSLARGQGLNTEAFF.

The chain recombines TRBV7-9 with TRBJ2-3; 7 nucleotides agree with TRBD2. CDR1 and CDR2 (germline): SEHNR, FQNEAQ (reference sequence). The CDR3 runs to 15 residues. After removal of 6 bases from V and 0 bases from J, the junction contained 6 bases not matched to a gene. The CDR3 DNA reads TGTGCCAGCAGTTCCGGACTAGGAAGCACAGATACGCAGTATTTT. Protein product: CASSSGLGSTDTQYF.

The gene calls are TRBV5-4 and TRBJ2-5; a possible D gene is TRBD1 (6 bases). Per germline, CDR1 SGHNT and CDR2 YYREEE (reference sequence). The CDR3 covers 14 residues. V dropped 4 bases and J dropped 2 bases, with 12 bases sitting between them. Written as DNA, the CDR3 is TGTGCCAGCAGCCTGGGACAACAACAAGAGACCCAGTACTTC. It codes for CASSLGQQQETQYF.

This sequence joins TRBV6-5 and TRBJ2-7; D not certain. The CDR3 loop spans 11 amino acids. Germline CDR1 reads MNHEY; CDR2 reads SVGAGI. The ends were cut back, 7 bases at V and 3 bases at J, with 7 bases in the middle. Here the CDR3 reads CASTSVYEQYF. CDR3 DNA: TGTGCCAGCACCTCCGTCTACGAGCAGTACTTC.

The chain has TRBV5-1 and TRBJ1-4; maybe TRBD1 (6 bases). Germline V gene sequence: CDR1 SGHRS, CDR2 YFSETQ. Trimming removed 4 bases from V and 3 bases from J, with 13 bases in between. The CDR3 sequence is 15 residues long. The CDR3 loop is CASSGGWISNEKLFF. CDR3 DNA: TGCGCCAGCAGCGGGGGCTGGATCTCTAATGAAAAACTGTTTTTT. The whole variable domain, remainder taken from reference TRBV5-1 and TRBJ1-4, is KAGVTQTPRYLIKTRGQQVTLSCSPISGHRSVSWYQQTPGQGLQFLFEYFSETQRNKGNFPGRFSGRQFSNSRSEMNVSTLELGDSALYLCASSGGWISNEKLFFGSGTQLSVL.

The chain combines TRBV7-2 with TRBJ2-5, with D unclear. The CDR3 extends over 13 amino acids. Germline assignment: CDR1 SGHTA and CDR2 FQGNSA. V lost 1 base to trimming and J lost 4 bases, with 7 bases between them. For the CDR3, the DNA is TGTGCCAGCAGCTTAGTCAGTCGAGAGACCCAGTACTTC. It codes for CASSLVSRETQYF.